A selection of T cell receptor beta chains follows, all from one sample in a study of shared T cell receptors in the human thymus. Sequencing used immunoSEQ multiplex PCR; TCRdb keeps in-frame clones, though not all of them. The profile shows over 350,000 clones, 85% to 95% of them singletons. The sample taken for sequencing was thymocytes. The receptors here all came from a human donor. Both conserved end residues are part of each CDR3. The order of the fields is V gene, D gene, J gene, clone size, CDR3 protein, CDR3 DNA. A D gene is named only where the DNA matches it firmly. The size field is filled for only some rows; it gives once, few, many or a size class.

v_gene: TRBV18; d_gene: NA; j_gene: TRBJ2-2; abundance: NA; CDR3aa: CASSPGGLQLNTGELFF; CDR3nt: TGTGCCAGCTCACCTGGAGGACTCCAACTGAACACCGGGGAGCTGTTTTTT
v_gene: TRBV25-1; d_gene: NA; j_gene: TRBJ2-1; abundance: NA; CDR3aa: CASSEEGVGGNEQFF; CDR3nt: TGTGCCAGCAGTGAGGAGGGAGTAGGAGGTAATGAGCAGTTCTTC
v_gene: TRBV28; d_gene: NA; j_gene: TRBJ2-2; abundance: NA; CDR3aa: CASSLWPVASGPRELFF; CDR3nt: TGTGCCAGCAGTTTATGGCCCGTGGCGAGCGGCCCCCGGGAGCTGTTTTTT
v_gene: TRBV30; d_gene: TRBD1; j_gene: TRBJ2-7; abundance: NA; CDR3aa: CAWTEGQGFYEQYF; CDR3nt: TGTGCCTGGACTGAAGGACAGGGGTTCTACGAGCAGTACTTC
v_gene: TRBV29-1; d_gene: NA; j_gene: TRBJ2-1; abundance: NA; CDR3aa: CSVTSSYNEQFF; CDR3nt: TGCAGCGTTACGAGTTCCTACAATGAGCAGTTCTTC
v_gene: TRBV21-1; d_gene: NA; j_gene: TRBJ2-7; abundance: NA; CDR3aa: CASSKGQGPSYEQYF; CDR3nt: TGTGCCAGCAGCAAAGGCCAGGGACCATCCTACGAGCAGTACTTC
v_gene: TRBV27; d_gene: NA; j_gene: TRBJ2-3; abundance: NA; CDR3aa: CATARFGTTDTQYF; CDR3nt: TGTGCCACCGCGAGATTCGGGACCACAGATACGCAGTATTTT
v_gene: TRBV5-1; d_gene: TRBD2; j_gene: TRBJ2-7; abundance: NA; CDR3aa: CASSLSLAGGLDEQYF; CDR3nt: TGCGCCAGCAGCTTGTCGCTAGCGGGAGGGCTCGACGAGCAGTACTTC
v_gene: TRBV5-8; d_gene: NA; j_gene: TRBJ2-1; abundance: NA; CDR3aa: CASSLAGQIYNEQFF; CDR3nt: TGTGCCAGCAGCTTGGCGGGACAAATCTACAATGAGCAGTTCTTC
v_gene: TRBV4-1; d_gene: NA; j_gene: TRBJ2-3; abundance: NA; CDR3aa: CASIVGTQYF; CDR3nt: TGCGCCAGCATTGTTGGTACGCAGTATTTT
v_gene: TRBV5-6; d_gene: NA; j_gene: TRBJ2-7; abundance: NA; CDR3aa: CASSLSLAPSYEQYF; CDR3nt: TGTGCCAGCAGCTTGAGTTTGGCTCCCTCCTACGAGCAGTACTTC
v_gene: TRBV7-2; d_gene: TRBD1; j_gene: TRBJ1-5; abundance: NA; CDR3aa: CASSKNRGGGNQPQHF; CDR3nt: TGTGCCAGCAGCAAGAACAGGGGAGGGGGCAATCAGCCCCAGCATTTT
v_gene: TRBV4-3; d_gene: TRBD2; j_gene: TRBJ2-3; abundance: NA; CDR3aa: CASSQRPGGGADTQYF; CDR3nt: TGCGCCAGCAGCCAAAGACCGGGAGGAGGGGCAGATACGCAGTATTTT
v_gene: TRBV28; d_gene: NA; j_gene: TRBJ2-2; abundance: NA; CDR3aa: CASSPEQMTGELFF; CDR3nt: TGTGCCAGCAGTCCGGAACAGATGACCGGGGAGCTGTTTTTT
v_gene: TRBV7-9; d_gene: NA; j_gene: TRBJ2-7; abundance: NA; CDR3aa: CASSLGPRVQYEQYF; CDR3nt: TGTGCCAGCAGCTTAGGGCCGCGGGTCCAGTACGAGCAGTACTTC
v_gene: TRBV11-3; d_gene: NA; j_gene: TRBJ1-2; abundance: once; CDR3aa: CASSPKDTTLILYGYIF; CDR3nt: TGTGCCAGCAGCCCTAAGGACACGACGTTGATACTCTATGGCTACATCTTC
v_gene: TRBV7-2; d_gene: TRBD2; j_gene: TRBJ2-7; abundance: NA; CDR3aa: CASSPPVLAGEDHEQYF; CDR3nt: TGTGCCAGCAGCCCCCCGGTACTAGCGGGAGAGGATCACGAGCAGTACTTC
v_gene: TRBV9; d_gene: TRBD1; j_gene: TRBJ1-2; abundance: NA; CDR3aa: CASSVRDRYSVGYTF; CDR3nt: TGTGCCAGCAGCGTCCGGGACAGGTACTCGGTGGGCTACACCTTC
v_gene: TRBV12-1; d_gene: NA; j_gene: TRBJ2-2; abundance: NA; CDR3aa: CASWVGGRGGKAGELFF; CDR3nt: TGTGCCAGCTGGGTAGGGGGACGCGGGGGCAAGGCCGGGGAGCTGTTTTTT